These 22 T cell receptor beta chains came from one sample sequenced in a study of control samples from healthy donors and cancer patients (dated by TCRdb to 2018 to 2021). The library came from the immunoSEQ multiplex PCR assay. TCRdb obtained this table from immuneACCESS and retained in-frame rearrangements with V and J assigned. These tables miss some clones; where compared with another copy, unresolved V genes account for less than half of the shortfall, and the remainder is unexplained. This sample is represented by 110,000 to 150,000 clones; roughly 92% of them were singletons. The biggest ten clones account for 11% of the sample. Sequenced input: blood. These TCRs come from a man aged 25 to 40 in good health.

In its sample, this clone was seen a few times. The chain joins TRBV7-8 to TRBJ1-2; D gene ambiguous. Trimming left V 2 bases short and J 6 bases short, with 10 bases between. The length of the CDR3 is 13 residues. Germline lookup yields CDR1 SGHVS and CDR2 FQNEAQ. The CDR3 nucleotides read TGTGCCAGCAGCTTAAGTAAAACAGATGGCTACACCTTC. This codes for CASSLSKTDGYTF.

The chain recombines TRBV29-1 with TRBJ2-1; TRBD2 matches 7 bases. This CDR3 region has 14 residues. The germline CDR1 and CDR2 sequences are SQVTM and ANQGSEA. With 8 bases clipped from V and 3 bases from J, the junction kept 10 bases outside the gene matches. CDR3 nucleotide sequence: TGCAGCACGAATAGCGGGCACGACTACAATGAGCAGTTCTTC. It translates to CSTNSGHDYNEQFF.

The CDR3 protein is CASNRDIQETQYF. CDR3 bases: TGTGCCAGCAATAGGGACATCCAAGAGACCCAGTACTTC. The J gene is TRBJ2-5, the V gene TRBV2; tentatively, D is TRBD1 (6 bases). The CDR3 has 13 amino acids. In germline, CDR1 is SNHLY, CDR2 FYNNEI. The germline V and J ends were trimmed by 7 bases and 1 base, with 10 bases remaining between them.

The chain recombines TRBV12-3 or TRBV12-4 with TRBJ2-4; no definite D call. The CDR3 runs to 13 residues. V lost 3 bases to trimming and J lost 1 base, with 4 bases between them. The CDR3 bases are TGTGCCAGCAGTTTTTGGGCCAAAAACATTCAGTACTTC. Translated, it gives CASSFWAKNIQYF.

This rearrangement joins TRBV29-1 to TRBJ2-1, with D perhaps TRBD1 (5 bases). The germline CDR1 and CDR2 sequences are SQVTM and ANQGSEA. The CDR3 has 12 amino acids. V was trimmed by 7 bases and J by 4 bases, leaving 11 bases between them. The CDR3 here is CSARSGYNEQFF. For the CDR3, the DNA is TGCAGCGCAAGATCAGGGTACAATGAGCAGTTCTTC.

This clone was detected only once. The rearrangement joins TRBV5-1 to TRBJ1-1; D is perhaps TRBD1 (6 bases). The germline V and J ends were trimmed by 6 bases and 6 bases, with 21 bases remaining between them. The CDR3 is 15 amino acids. CDR1 and CDR2 (germline): SGHRS, YFSETQ. In nucleotides, the CDR3 is TGCGCCAGCATAACCCATAGCAGGGGTATCCCTGAAGCTTTCTTT. Translating it yields CASITHSRGIPEAFF. Together with reference TRBV5-1 and TRBJ1-1, the CDR3 gives the full variable domain: KAGVTQTPRYLIKTRGQQVTLSCSPISGHRSVSWYQQTPGQGLQFLFEYFSETQRNKGNFPGRFSGRQFSNSRSEMNVSTLELGDSALYLCASITHSRGIPEAFFGQGTRLTVV.

A single count supports this clone. This chain connects TRBV5-1 to TRBJ1-6; 9 bases are a match to TRBD1. The CDR3 has 14 residues. Trimming took 2 bases from V and 11 from J; bases not matched to a gene: 5. The germline gives CDR1 SGHRS, CDR2 YFSETQ. The CDR3 sequence: CASSFRDRETPLHF. The CDR3 nucleotides are TGCGCCAGCAGCTTCCGGGACAGGGAGACACCCCTCCACTTT.

The chain links TRBV4-1 to TRBJ1-1, with D perhaps TRBD1 (5 bases). The CDR3 consists of 15 residues. Germline V lookup: CDR1 MGHRA, CDR2 YSYEKL. Trimming removed 6 bases from V and 7 bases from J, with 21 bases in between. CDR3 nucleotides: TGCGCCAGCAGACCGTCCGTAGGGGCCCAACTTGAAGCTTTCTTT. Protein sequence: CASRPSVGAQLEAFF.

This chain uses TRBV7-2 with TRBJ1-1; 10 nucleotides match TRBD1. The CDR3 consists of 15 residues. Losses at the gene ends were 3 bases for V and 7 bases for J; bases not matched to a gene: 8. From germline, CDR1 is SGHTA and CDR2 FQGNSA. CDR3 DNA: TGTGCCAGCAGCTTCCGACAGGGGGCTTTAATTGAAGCTTTCTTT. It specifies CASSFRQGALIEAFF.

This clone was seen only once. The gene calls are TRBV28 and TRBJ1-3, with 8 bases aligning to TRBD1. Trimming at V came to 3 bases and at J to 4 bases, leaving 2 bases not matched to a gene. The CDR3 sequence is 14 residues long. Germline lookup yields CDR1 MDHEN and CDR2 SYDVKM. The CDR3 DNA follows: TGTGCCAGCAGTTTGACAGGGGCGGGAAACACCATATATTTT. This gives the protein CASSLTGAGNTIYF.

The V call is TRBV11-2, the J call TRBJ2-1, with TRBD2 matching 8 bases. Trimming cost V 5 bases and J 3 bases; bases outside gene matches: 9. The germline gives CDR1 SGHAT, CDR2 FQNNGV. This CDR3 has 16 amino acids. The CDR3 region has the DNA TGTGCCAGCAGCGGAAAAGCGGGGACTAGCTACAATGAGCAGTTCTTC. Its protein product is CASSGKAGTSYNEQFF. Full variable domain (outside the CDR3, taken from reference TRBV11-2 and TRBJ2-1): EAGVAQSPRYKIIEKRQSVAFWCNPISGHATLYWYQQILGQGPKLLIQFQNNGVVDDSQLPKDRFSAERLKGVDSTLKIQPAKLEDSAVYLCASSGKAGTSYNEQFFGPGTRLTVL.

The chain joins TRBV30 to TRBJ1-1; the D is unclear. The CDR3 covers 16 residues. V was shortened by 4 bases and J by 1 base, with 19 bases between the two germline ends. CDR1 is GTSNPN, CDR2 SVGIG, per germline (reference sequence). The CDR3 sequence: CAWTQRRGRSNTEAFF. Here the CDR3 DNA reads TGTGCCTGGACCCAAAGAAGAGGACGGTCGAACACTGAAGCTTTCTTT. The entire variable domain, with the rest obtained from reference TRBV30 and TRBJ1-1, is as follows: SQTIHQWPATLVQPVGSPLSLECTVEGTSNPNLYWYRQAAGRGLQLLFYSVGIGQISSEVPQNLSASRPQDRQFILSSKKLLLSDSGFYLCAWTQRRGRSNTEAFFGQGTRLTVV.

This clone has just a few counts. The CDR3 DNA reads as TGCAGCGTCACAAGCCCGGGACAGGGGATGCTGGAGCAGTACTTC. This encodes CSVTSPGQGMLEQYF. The chain joins TRBV29-1 to TRBJ2-7, with TRBD1 identical over 10 bases. The CDR3 has 15 residues. Germline trimming cut 6 bases from V and 7 bases from J; bases unmatched to any gene: 15. CDR1 and CDR2 (germline): SQVTM, ANQGSEA.

The chain couples TRBV30 to TRBJ1-2, with TRBD1 identical over 8 bases. The CDR3 contains 14 residues. The germline CDR1 and CDR2 sequences are GTSNPN and SVGIG (reference sequence). The ends lost 3 bases at V and 4 bases at J; junction bases unmatched: 7. In DNA, the CDR3 is TGTGCCTGGAGACAAGGACAGGGAGGCTATGGCTACACCTTC. Its translation is CAWRQGQGGYGYTF. Filled out from reference TRBV30 and TRBJ1-2, the complete variable domain reads SQTIHQWPATLVQPVGSPLSLECTVEGTSNPNLYWYRQAAGRGLQLLFYSVGIGQISSEVPQNLSASRPQDRQFILSSKKLLLSDSGFYLCAWRQGQGGYGYTFGSGTRLTVV.

The chain joins TRBV27 to TRBJ2-6; a possible D gene is TRBD2 (7 bases). The CDR3 covers 17 residues. The germline gives CDR1 MNHEY, CDR2 SMNVEV (reference sequence). V was trimmed by 2 bases and J by 2 bases, leaving 13 bases between them. CDR3 in amino acids: CASSLHLGGAGANVLTF. CDR3 bases: TGTGCCAGCAGTTTACATCTAGGGGGGGCTGGGGCCAACGTCCTGACTTTC.

This chain uses TRBV6-1 with TRBJ2-3; 9 bases match TRBD1. Unmatched junction bases numbered 4, after V lost 0 bases and J lost 3 bases. This CDR3 spans 16 amino acids. The germline CDR1 and CDR2 sequences are MNHNS and SASEGT. The CDR3 nucleotides are TGTGCCAGCAGTGAAGCGAGTGGACAGGGGACAGATACGCAGTATTTT. Translated, it gives CASSEASGQGTDTQYF.

This chain joins TRBV6-4 and TRBJ2-1; 8 nucleotides line up with TRBD2. This CDR3 is built from 17 residues. The V segment lost 5 bases and the J segment 1 base; nucleotides outside the gene matches: 10. Per germline, CDR1 MRHNA and CDR2 SNTAGT. The CDR3 coding sequence is TGTGCCAGCAGTCCCACCTCTACTAGCGGTTCCTACAATGAGCAGTTCTTC. It encodes CASSPTSTSGSYNEQFF.

The V gene is TRBV3-1 (or the pseudogene TRBV3-2), the J gene TRBJ2-3; D gene unclear. Germline CDR1 is LGHDT and CDR2 is YNNKEL (reference sequence). This CDR3 has 14 amino acids. The ends were cut back, 3 bases at V and 3 bases at J, with 10 bases in the middle. The CDR3 sequence: CASSQVDRTDTQYF. The DNA for the CDR3 is TGTGCCAGCAGCCAGGTAGACCGTACAGATACGCAGTATTTT.

The chain couples TRBV27 to TRBJ2-7; 11 positions agree with TRBD2. Trimming took 7 bases from V and 3 from J; bases not matched to a gene: 5. The germline V gene has CDR1 MNHEY and CDR2 SMNVEV (reference sequence). The CDR3 contains 14 residues. The CDR3: CASNGGTSGYEQYF. In nucleotides, the CDR3 is TGTGCCAGCAACGGCGGGACTAGCGGCTACGAGCAGTACTTC.

This chain joins TRBV7-9 and TRBJ1-1; D possibly corresponds to TRBD1 (6 bases). The CDR3 is made up of 16 amino acids. CDR1 is SEHNR, CDR2 FQNEAQ, per germline (reference sequence). V lost 5 bases and J 0 bases, leaving 16 bases between the germline ends. The CDR3 nucleotides read TGTGCCAGCAGCCCCCGATCCGGACAGATGAACACTGAAGCTTTCTTT. Its protein product is CASSPRSGQMNTEAFF.

The J gene is TRBJ2-1, the V gene TRBV7-9; 11 bases match TRBD2. Germline-derived CDR1 and CDR2 are SEHNR and FQNEAQ (reference sequence). The CDR3 totals 18 residues. After removal of 1 base from V and 4 bases from J, the junction contained 9 bases not matched to a gene. The CDR3 sequence is CASSLESGLAATYNEQFF. CDR3 DNA sequence: TGTGCCAGCAGCTTAGAATCGGGACTAGCGGCAACTTACAATGAGCAGTTCTTC.

This chain links TRBV2 with TRBJ2-5, with 11 bases lining up with TRBD2. V lost 6 bases to trimming and J lost 5 bases; unmatched junction nucleotides: 11. Per germline, CDR1 SNHLY and CDR2 FYNNEI. The CDR3 runs 16 residues. The DNA of the CDR3 is TGTGCCAGCAGGGGGGGTAGCGGGAGGGCCGTGGAGACCCAGTACTTC. Its translation: CASRGGSGRAVETQYF.